The TCR beta chain under discussion was sequenced for a study of T cell changes during pregnancy in multiple sclerosis. Germline CDR1 is MNHEY and CDR2 is SMNVEV (reference sequence). V shed 7 bases, J shed 2 bases, and the junction held 6 bases outside the gene matches. The CDR3 has 14 amino acids. The assay was immunoSEQ multiplex PCR, and TCRdb's table has in-frame clones only and misses some. This table has approximately 54,000 clones, 80% to 95% appearing once. This TCR was sampled from a female donor in good health, enrolled as a control in a pregnancy study. Sample: peripheral blood, taken after pregnancy. The rearrangement links TRBV27 to TRBJ2-7, with 9 bases fitting TRBD1. The CDR3 loop is CASTLGQGAYEQYF. In DNA form, the CDR3 reads TGTGCCAGCACTTTGGGACAGGGTGCCTACGAGCAGTACTTC.